This section outlines one T cell receptor (beta chain) sequence together with its context. Its specificity is not known. Rectal tissue came from one to two pinch biopsies taken at colonoscopy. This specimen belongs to a study of pediatric ulcerative colitis. Between the trimmed V and J ends, which lost 7 bases and 4 bases, there was a span of 13 bases. Germline CDR1 is LNHDA and CDR2 is SQIVND (reference sequence). CDR3 length: 13 residues. Each sample received Survey-level depth of up to 500,000 reads. Clones were read by immunoSEQ multiplex PCR, and TCRdb kept only the in-frame ones, dropping some. The sample holds roughly 25,000 clones, 65% to 80% seen once. Notes on the study in general: All ulcerative colitis patients, but no controls, carried two rectal clonotypes. Repertoires came from total lymphocyte DNA, so rare subsets like regulatory T cells may be missed. Compared with controls, ulcerative colitis showed greater blood-rectum clone sharing.

Sequenced: gut tissue. The receptor was derived from a boy aged 5-17 years with severe ulcerative colitis. This chain joins TRBV19 and TRBJ1-2, with a tentative D call TRBD1 (6 bases). The CDR3 DNA is TGTGCCAGTAAGGGGGGTCAGGCCTATGGCTACACCTTC. Protein: CASKGGQAYGYTF.